This passage covers 5 T cell receptor beta chains from one sample sequenced in a study of shared clonotypes between healthy human individuals. Assay used: immunoSEQ multiplex PCR; TCRdb lists only in-frame clones, some missing. The table records approximately 2.1 million clones, approximately 95% of them present only once. Sequencing input: naive CD4+ T cells from PBMCs. Subset reported: CD45RA+ positively selected. The receptors here all came from a man in his late teens or twenties in good health. Some clones in this sample may be carry-over from other donors' samples.

The chain joins TRBV11-3 to TRBJ2-2; 15 positions match TRBD2. The CDR3 consists of 19 residues. With 5 bases clipped from V and 4 bases from J, the junction kept 11 bases outside the gene matches. Germline CDR1 and CDR2: SGHNT and YENEEA. CDR3 DNA sequence: TGTGCCAGCAGCCCACCCGGACTAGCGGGAGGGCAAGGCACCGGGGAGCTGTTTTTT. It encodes CASSPPGLAGGQGTGELFF.

The rearrangement joins TRBV9 to TRBJ2-5; D is possibly TRBD2 (5 bases). The V gene lost 4 bases and the J gene lost 2 bases, with 12 bases spanning the gap. The V gene's germline CDR1 is SGDLS and CDR2 YYNGEE. The CDR3 spans 14 residues. The DNA for the CDR3 is TGTGCCAGCAGCCTGGACTTACGGCAAGAGACCCAGTACTTC. Translating it yields CASSLDLRQETQYF.

The V call is TRBV6-1, the J call TRBJ1-1; tentatively, D is TRBD1 (5 bases). The germline V and J ends were trimmed by 7 bases and 1 base, with 13 bases remaining between them. Germline V gene data show CDR1 as MNHNS and CDR2 as SASEGT. The CDR3 runs 14 residues. CDR3 nucleotide sequence: TGTGCCAGCACCCGGGGACGACAGAACACTGAAGCTTTCTTT. This sequence encodes CASTRGRQNTEAFF.

Comments on this clone: The sample carries other DNA sequences with the same CDR3. The chain has TRBV19 and TRBJ1-1, with a weak D call TRBD1 (5 bases). Germline V gene sequence: CDR1 LNHDA, CDR2 SQIVND (reference sequence). The ends were cut back, 0 bases at V and 3 bases at J, with 5 bases in the middle. This CDR3 is 13 amino acids long. The CDR3 coding sequence is TGTGCCAGTAGTATAGACAGGGACACTGAAGCTTTCTTT. Translating gives CASSIDRDTEAFF.

V gene TRBV7-3 combines with J gene TRBJ2-1; tentative D call: TRBD2 (6 bases). Germline CDR1 reads SGHTA; CDR2 reads FQGTGA. The CDR3 is 14 residues long. Trimming left V 5 bases short and J 6 bases short, with 14 bases between. The CDR3 loop reads CASSPTLGGNEQFF. The DNA for the CDR3 is TGTGCCAGCAGCCCTACTCTGGGGGGCAATGAGCAGTTCTTC.